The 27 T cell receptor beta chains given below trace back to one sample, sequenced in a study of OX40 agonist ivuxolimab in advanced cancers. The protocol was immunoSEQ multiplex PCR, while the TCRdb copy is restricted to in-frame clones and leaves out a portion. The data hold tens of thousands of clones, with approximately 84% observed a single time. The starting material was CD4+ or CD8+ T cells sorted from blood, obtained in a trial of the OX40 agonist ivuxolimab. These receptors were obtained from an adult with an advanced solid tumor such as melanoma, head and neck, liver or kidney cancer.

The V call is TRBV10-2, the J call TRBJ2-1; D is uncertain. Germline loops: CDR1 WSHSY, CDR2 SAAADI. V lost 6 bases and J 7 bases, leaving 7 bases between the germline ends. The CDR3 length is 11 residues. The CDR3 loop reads CASRLVNEQFF. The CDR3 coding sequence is TGCGCCAGCAGATTAGTAAATGAGCAGTTCTTC.

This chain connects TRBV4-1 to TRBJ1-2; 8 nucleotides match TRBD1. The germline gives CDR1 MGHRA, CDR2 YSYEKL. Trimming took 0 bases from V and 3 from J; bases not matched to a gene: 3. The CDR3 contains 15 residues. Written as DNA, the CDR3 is TGCGCCAGCAGCCAAGAGGACAGGGCGTACTATGGCTACACCTTC. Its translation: CASSQEDRAYYGYTF.

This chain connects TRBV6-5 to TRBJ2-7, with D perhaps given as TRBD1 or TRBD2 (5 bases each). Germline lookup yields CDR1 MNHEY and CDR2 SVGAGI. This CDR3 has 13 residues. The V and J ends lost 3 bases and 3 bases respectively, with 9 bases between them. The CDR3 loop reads CASSYGGLYEQYF. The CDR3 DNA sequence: TGTGCCAGCAGTTATGGGGGTCTCTACGAGCAGTACTTC.

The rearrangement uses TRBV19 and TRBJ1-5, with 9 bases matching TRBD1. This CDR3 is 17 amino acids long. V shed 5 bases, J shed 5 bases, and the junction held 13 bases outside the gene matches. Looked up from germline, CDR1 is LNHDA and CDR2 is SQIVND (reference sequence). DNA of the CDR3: TGTGCCAGTAGTCACAGGGGACAGGGAAGGTTGGATCAGCCCCAGCATTTT. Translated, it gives CASSHRGQGRLDQPQHF.

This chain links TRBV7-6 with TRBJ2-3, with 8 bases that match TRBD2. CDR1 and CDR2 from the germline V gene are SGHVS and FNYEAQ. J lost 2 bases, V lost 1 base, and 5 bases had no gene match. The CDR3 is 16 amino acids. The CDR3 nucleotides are TGTGCCAGCAGCTTAGGGGTCGGGGGGGACACAGATACGCAGTATTTT. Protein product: CASSLGVGGDTDTQYF. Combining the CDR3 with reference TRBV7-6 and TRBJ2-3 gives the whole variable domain GAGVSQSPRYKVTKRGQDVALRCDPISGHVSLYWYRQALGQGPEFLTYFNYEAQQDKSGLPNDRFSAERPEGSISTLTIQRTEQRDSAMYRCASSLGVGGDTDTQYFGPGTRLTVL.

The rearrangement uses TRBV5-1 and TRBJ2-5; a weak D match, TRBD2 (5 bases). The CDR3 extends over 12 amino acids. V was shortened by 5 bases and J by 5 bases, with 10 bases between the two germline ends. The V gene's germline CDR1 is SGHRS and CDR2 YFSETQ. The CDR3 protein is CASRIRGETQYF. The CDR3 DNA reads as TGCGCCAGCAGAATTCGGGGTGAGACCCAGTACTTC.

The CDR3 coding sequence is TGCGCCAGCAGCTTGGATGGGGTGAGGGGCACAGATACGCAGTATTTT. Translation: CASSLDGVRGTDTQYF. The chain uses TRBV5-1 and TRBJ2-3, with D perhaps TRBD2 (5 bases). CDR1 is SGHRS, CDR2 YFSETQ, per germline. Deletions cut 0 bases from V and 1 base from J, with 12 bases between. This CDR3 is 16 amino acids long. Variable domain in full (rest from reference TRBV5-1 and TRBJ2-3): KAGVTQTPRYLIKTRGQQVTLSCSPISGHRSVSWYQQTPGQGLQFLFEYFSETQRNKGNFPGRFSGRQFSNSRSEMNVSTLELGDSALYLCASSLDGVRGTDTQYFGPGTRLTVL.

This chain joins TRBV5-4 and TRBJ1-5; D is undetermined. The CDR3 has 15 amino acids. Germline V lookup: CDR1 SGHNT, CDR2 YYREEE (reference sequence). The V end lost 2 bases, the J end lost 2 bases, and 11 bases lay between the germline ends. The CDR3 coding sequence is TGTGCCAGCAGCTTAGGACCTGGGGGCAATCAGCCCCAGCATTTT. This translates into CASSLGPGGNQPQHF.

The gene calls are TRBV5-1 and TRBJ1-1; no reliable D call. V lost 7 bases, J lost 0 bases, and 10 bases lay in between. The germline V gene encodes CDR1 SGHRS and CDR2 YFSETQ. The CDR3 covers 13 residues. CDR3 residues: CASGKGLNTEAFF. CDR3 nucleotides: TGCGCCAGCGGGAAGGGCTTGAACACTGAAGCTTTCTTT.

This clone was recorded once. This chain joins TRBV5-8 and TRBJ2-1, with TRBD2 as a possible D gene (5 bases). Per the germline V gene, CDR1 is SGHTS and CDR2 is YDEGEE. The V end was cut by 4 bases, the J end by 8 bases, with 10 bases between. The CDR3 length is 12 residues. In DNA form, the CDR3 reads TGTGCCAGCAGCCGCCGGCGGGATGAGCAGTTCTTC. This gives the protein CASSRRRDEQFF. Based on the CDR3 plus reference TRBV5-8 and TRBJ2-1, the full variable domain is EAGVTQSPTHLIKTRGQQATLRCSPISGHTSVYWYQQALGLGLQFLLWYDEGEERNRGNFPPRFSGRQFPNYSSELNVNALELEDSALYLCASSRRRDEQFFGPGTRLTVL.

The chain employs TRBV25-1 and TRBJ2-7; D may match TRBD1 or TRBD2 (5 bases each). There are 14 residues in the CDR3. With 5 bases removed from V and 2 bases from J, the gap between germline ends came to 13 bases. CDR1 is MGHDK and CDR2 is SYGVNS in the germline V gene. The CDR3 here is CASSNWDGTYEQYF. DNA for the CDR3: TGTGCCAGCAGTAACTGGGACGGTACCTACGAGCAGTACTTC.

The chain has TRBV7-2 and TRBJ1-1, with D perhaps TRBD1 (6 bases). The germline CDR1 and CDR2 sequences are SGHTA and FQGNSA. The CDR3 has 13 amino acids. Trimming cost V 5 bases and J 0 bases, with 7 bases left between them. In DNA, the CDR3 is TGTGCCAGCAGCGGACAGTTGAACACTGAAGCTTTCTTT. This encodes CASSGQLNTEAFF.

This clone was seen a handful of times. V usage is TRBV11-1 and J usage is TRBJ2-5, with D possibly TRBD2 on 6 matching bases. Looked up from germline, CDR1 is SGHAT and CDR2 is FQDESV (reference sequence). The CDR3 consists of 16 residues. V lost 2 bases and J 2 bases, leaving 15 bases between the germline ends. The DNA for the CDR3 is TGTGCCAGCAGCTTAAGGGAGTTCGGAGGGCAAGAGACCCAGTACTTC. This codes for CASSLREFGGQETQYF.

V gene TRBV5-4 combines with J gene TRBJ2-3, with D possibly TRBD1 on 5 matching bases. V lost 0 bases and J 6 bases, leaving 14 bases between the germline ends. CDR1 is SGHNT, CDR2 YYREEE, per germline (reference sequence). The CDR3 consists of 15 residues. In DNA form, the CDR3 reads TGTGCCAGCAGCTTGGTATCGTCCAAGGGGGATACGCAGTATTTT. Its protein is CASSLVSSKGDTQYF.

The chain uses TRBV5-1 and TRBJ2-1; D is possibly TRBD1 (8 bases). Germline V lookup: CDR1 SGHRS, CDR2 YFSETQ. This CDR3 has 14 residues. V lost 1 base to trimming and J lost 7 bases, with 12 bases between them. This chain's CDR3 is CASSLTQGGNEQFF. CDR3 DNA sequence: TGCGCCAGCAGCTTGACACAGGGGGGGAATGAGCAGTTCTTC.

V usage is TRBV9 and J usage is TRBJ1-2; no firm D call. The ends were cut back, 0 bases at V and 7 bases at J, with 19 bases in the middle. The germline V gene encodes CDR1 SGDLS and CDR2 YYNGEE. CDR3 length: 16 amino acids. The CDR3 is CASSVGSGGISSGYTF. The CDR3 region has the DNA TGTGCCAGCAGCGTAGGGTCGGGAGGAATTTCAAGTGGCTACACCTTC.

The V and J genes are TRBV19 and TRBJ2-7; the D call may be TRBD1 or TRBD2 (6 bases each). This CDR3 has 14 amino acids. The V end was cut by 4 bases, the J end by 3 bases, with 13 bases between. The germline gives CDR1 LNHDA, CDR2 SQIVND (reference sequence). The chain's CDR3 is CASSSWGANYEQYF. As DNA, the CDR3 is TGTGCCAGTAGTAGTTGGGGGGCGAACTACGAGCAGTACTTC.

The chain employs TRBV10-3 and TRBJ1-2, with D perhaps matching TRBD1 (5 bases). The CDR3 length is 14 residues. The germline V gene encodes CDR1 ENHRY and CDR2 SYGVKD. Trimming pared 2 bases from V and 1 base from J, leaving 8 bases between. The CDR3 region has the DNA TGTGCCATCAGTGAGGGCGGGGGTAACTATGGCTACACCTTC. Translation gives CAISEGGGNYGYTF.

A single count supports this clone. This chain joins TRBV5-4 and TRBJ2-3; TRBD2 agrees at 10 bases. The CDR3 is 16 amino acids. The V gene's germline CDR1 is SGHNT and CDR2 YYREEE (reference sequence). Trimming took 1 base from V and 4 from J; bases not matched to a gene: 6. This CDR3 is CASSLYSGGAADTQYF. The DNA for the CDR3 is TGTGCCAGCAGCTTGTACAGCGGGGGGGCCGCAGATACGCAGTATTTT.

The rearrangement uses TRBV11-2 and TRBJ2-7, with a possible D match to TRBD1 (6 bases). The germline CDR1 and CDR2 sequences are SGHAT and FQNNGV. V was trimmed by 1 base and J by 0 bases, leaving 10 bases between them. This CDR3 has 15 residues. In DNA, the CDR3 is TGTGCCAGCAGCTTAGGGACAGTAAGCTCCTACGAGCAGTACTTC. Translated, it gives CASSLGTVSSYEQYF.

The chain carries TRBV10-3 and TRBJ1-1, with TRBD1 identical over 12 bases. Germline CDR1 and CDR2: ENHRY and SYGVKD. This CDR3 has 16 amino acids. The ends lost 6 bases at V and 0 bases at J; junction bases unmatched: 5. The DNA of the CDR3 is TGTGCCATCAGCCCGGGACAGGGGGCTCTGAACACTGAAGCTTTCTTT. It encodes CAISPGQGALNTEAFF.

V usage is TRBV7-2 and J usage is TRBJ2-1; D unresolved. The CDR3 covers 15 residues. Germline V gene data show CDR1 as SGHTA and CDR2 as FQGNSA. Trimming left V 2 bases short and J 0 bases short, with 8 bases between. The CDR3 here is CASSLLSPSYNEQFF. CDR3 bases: TGTGCCAGCAGCTTATTGTCCCCCTCCTACAATGAGCAGTTCTTC.

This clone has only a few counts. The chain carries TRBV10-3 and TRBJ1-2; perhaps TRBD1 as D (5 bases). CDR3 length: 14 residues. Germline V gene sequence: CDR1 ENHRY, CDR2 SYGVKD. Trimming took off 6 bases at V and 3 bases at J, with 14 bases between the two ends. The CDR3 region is CAIRGRRDDYGYTF. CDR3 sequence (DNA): TGTGCCATCAGAGGGCGCAGGGATGACTATGGCTACACCTTC.

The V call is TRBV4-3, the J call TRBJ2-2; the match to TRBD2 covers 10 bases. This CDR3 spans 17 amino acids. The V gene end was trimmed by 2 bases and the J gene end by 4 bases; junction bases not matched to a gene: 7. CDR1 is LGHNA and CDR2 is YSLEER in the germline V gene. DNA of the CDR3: TGCGCCAGCAGCCAAATCCCAAGCGGGGGGGTCACCGGGGAGCTGTTTTTT. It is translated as CASSQIPSGGVTGELFF.

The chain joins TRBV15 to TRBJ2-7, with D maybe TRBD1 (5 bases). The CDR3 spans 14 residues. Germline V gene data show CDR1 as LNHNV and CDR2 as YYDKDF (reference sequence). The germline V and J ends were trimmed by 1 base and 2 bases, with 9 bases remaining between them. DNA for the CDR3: TGTGCCACCAGCAGAGGGGTGGGGCCCTACGAGCAGTACTTC. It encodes CATSRGVGPYEQYF.

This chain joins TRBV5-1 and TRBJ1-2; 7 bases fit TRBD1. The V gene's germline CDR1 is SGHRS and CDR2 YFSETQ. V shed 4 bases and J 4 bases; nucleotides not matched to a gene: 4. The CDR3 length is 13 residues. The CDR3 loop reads CASSLGGGYGYTF. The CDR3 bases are TGCGCCAGCAGCCTAGGGGGCGGCTATGGCTACACCTTC.

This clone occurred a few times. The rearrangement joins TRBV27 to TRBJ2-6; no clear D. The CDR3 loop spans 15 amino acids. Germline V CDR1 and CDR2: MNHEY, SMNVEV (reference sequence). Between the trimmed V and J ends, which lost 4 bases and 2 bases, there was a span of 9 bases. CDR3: CASSSSLAGANVLTF. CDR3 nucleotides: TGTGCCAGCAGTTCTTCCTTGGCTGGGGCCAACGTCCTGACTTTC.